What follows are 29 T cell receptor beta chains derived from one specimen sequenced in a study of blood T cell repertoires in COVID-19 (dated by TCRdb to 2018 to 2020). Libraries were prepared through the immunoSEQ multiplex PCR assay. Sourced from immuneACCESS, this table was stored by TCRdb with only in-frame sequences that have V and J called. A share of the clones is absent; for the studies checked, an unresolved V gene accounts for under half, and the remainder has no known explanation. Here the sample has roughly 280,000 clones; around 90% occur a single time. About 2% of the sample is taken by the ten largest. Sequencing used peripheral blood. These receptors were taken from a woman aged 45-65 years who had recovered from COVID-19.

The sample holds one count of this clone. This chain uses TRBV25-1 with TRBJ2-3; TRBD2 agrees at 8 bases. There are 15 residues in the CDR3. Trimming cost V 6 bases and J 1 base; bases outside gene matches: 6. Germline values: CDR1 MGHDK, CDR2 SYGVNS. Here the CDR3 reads CASSSGGGGTDTQYF. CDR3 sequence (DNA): TGTGCCAGCAGCTCCGGGGGGGGAGGCACAGATACGCAGTATTTT. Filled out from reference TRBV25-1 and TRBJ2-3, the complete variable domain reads EADIYQTPRYLVIGTGKKITLECSQTMGHDKMYWYQQDPGMELHLIHYSYGVNSTEKGDLSSESTVSRIRTEHFPLTLESARPSHTSQYLCASSSGGGGTDTQYFGPGTRLTVL.

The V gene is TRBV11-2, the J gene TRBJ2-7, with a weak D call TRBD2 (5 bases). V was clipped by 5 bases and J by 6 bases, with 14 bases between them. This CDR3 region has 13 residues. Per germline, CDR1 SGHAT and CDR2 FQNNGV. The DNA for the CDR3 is TGTGCCAGCAGCCCCTCGAGGGCGGGCGAGCAGTACTTC. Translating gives CASSPSRAGEQYF.

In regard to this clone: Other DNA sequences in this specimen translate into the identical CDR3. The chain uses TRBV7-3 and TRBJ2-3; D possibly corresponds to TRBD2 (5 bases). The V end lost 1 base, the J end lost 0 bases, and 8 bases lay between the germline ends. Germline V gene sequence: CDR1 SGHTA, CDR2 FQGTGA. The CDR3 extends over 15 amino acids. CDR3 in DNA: TGTGCCAGCAGCTTAAACGAGGGTAGCACAGATACGCAGTATTTT. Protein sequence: CASSLNEGSTDTQYF. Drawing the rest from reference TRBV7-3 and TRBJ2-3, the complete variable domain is GAGVSQTPSNKVTEKGKYVELRCDPISGHTALYWYRQSLGQGPEFLIYFQGTGAADDSGLPNDRFFAVRPEGSVSTLKIQRTERGDSAVYLCASSLNEGSTDTQYFGPGTRLTVL.

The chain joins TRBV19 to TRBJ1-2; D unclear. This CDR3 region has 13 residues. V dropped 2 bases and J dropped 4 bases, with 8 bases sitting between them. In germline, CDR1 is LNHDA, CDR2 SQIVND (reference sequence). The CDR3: CASSITVSYGYTF. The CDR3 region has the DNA TGTGCCAGTAGTATAACAGTCAGCTATGGCTACACCTTC.

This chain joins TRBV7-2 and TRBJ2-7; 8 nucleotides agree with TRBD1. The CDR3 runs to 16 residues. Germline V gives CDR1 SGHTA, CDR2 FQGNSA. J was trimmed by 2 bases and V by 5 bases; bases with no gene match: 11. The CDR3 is CASSHPLVQGAYEQYF. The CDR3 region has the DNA TGTGCCAGCAGCCACCCTCTGGTACAGGGGGCCTACGAGCAGTACTTC.

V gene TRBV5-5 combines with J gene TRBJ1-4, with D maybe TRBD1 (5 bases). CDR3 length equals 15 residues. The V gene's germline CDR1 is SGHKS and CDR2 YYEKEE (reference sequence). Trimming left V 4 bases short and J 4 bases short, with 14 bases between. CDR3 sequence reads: CASSPSGVDNEKLFF. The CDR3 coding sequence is TGTGCCAGCAGCCCATCGGGGGTGGATAATGAAAAACTGTTTTTT.

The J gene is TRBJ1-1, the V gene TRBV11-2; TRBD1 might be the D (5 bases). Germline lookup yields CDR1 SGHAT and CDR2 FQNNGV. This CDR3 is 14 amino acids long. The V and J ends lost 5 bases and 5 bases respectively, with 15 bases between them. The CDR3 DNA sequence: TGTGCCAGCAGCCGAGGGGCGGGGGATACTGAAGCTTTCTTT. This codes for CASSRGAGDTEAFF.

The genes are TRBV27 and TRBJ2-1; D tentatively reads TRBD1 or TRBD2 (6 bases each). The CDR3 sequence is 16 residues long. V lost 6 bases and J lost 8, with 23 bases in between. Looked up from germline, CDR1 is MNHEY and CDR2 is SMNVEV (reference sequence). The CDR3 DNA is TGTGCCAGCAGCTTAGGGGGGACTTACGGGGAGGATGAGCAGTTCTTC. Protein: CASSLGGTYGEDEQFF.

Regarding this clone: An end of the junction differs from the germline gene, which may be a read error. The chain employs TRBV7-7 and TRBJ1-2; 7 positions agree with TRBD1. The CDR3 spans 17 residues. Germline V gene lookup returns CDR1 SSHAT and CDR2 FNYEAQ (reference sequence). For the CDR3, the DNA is TGTGCTAGCAGCGCACCAATACAGGGGCGTTTCGTCTATGGCTACACCTTC. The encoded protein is CASSAPIQGRFVYGYTF.

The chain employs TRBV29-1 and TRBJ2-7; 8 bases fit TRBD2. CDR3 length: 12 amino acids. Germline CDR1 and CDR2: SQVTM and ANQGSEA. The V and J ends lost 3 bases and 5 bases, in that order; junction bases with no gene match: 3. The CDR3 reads CSVEGLVDEQYF. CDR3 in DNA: TGCAGCGTTGAGGGACTAGTCGACGAGCAGTACTTC.

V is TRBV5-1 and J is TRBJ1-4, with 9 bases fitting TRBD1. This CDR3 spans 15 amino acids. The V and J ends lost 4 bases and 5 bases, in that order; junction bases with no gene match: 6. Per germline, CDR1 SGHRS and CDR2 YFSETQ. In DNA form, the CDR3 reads TGCGCCAGCAGCAGCCCGGGACAGGGAAATGAAAAACTGTTTTTT. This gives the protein CASSSPGQGNEKLFF.

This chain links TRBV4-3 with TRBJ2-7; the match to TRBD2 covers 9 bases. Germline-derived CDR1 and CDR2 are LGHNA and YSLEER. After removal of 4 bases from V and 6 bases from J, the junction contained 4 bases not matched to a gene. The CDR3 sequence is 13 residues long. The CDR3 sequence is CASSPRTSAEQYF. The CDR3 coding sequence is TGCGCCAGCAGCCCTCGGACTAGCGCCGAGCAGTACTTC.

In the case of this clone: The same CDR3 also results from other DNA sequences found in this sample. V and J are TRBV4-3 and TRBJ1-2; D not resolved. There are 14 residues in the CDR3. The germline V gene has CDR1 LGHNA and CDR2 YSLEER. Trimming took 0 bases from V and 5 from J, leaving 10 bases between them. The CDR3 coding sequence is TGCGCCAGCAGCCAAGATGCGCGGGGTTATGGCTACACCTTC. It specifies CASSQDARGYGYTF.

The CDR3 here is CASRQGIPAGGEQYF. In nucleotides, the CDR3 is TGTGCCAGCCGCCAAGGGATTCCAGCGGGAGGCGAGCAGTACTTC. The rearrangement uses TRBV6-2 or TRBV6-3 and TRBJ2-7; TRBD2 matches at 9 bases. Looked up from germline, CDR1 is MNHEY and CDR2 is SVGEGT. The CDR3 loop spans 15 amino acids. With 8 bases clipped from V and 6 bases from J, the junction kept 14 bases outside the gene matches.

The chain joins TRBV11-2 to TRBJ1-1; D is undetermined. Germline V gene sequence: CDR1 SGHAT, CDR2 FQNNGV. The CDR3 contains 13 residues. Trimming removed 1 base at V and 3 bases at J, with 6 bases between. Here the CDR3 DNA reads TGTGCCAGCAGCTTAGCGGGGTACACTGAAGCTTTCTTT. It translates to CASSLAGYTEAFF.

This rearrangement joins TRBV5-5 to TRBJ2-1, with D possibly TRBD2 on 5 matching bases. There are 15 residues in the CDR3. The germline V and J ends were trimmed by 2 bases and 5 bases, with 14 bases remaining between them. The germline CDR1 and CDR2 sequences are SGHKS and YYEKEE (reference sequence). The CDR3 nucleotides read TGTGCCAGCAGCTTTAGCGCCGGAGGAGACAATGAGCAGTTCTTC. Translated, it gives CASSFSAGGDNEQFF. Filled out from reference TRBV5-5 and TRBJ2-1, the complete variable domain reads DAGVTQSPTHLIKTRGQQVTLRCSPISGHKSVSWYQQVLGQGPQFIFQYYEKEERGRGNFPDRFSARQFPNYSSELNVNALLLGDSALYLCASSFSAGGDNEQFFGPGTRLTVL.

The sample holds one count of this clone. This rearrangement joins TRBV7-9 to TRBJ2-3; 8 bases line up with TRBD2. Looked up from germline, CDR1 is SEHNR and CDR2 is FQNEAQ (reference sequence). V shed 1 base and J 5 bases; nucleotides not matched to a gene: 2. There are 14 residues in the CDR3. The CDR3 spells CASSLGLAGDTQYF. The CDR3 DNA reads TGTGCCAGCAGCTTAGGGCTAGCGGGAGATACGCAGTATTTT.

The CDR3 DNA follows: TGTGCCACAACGGGGCCAGGGGCTTTCCTCTACGAGCAGTACTTC. It is translated as CATTGPGAFLYEQYF. The V gene is TRBV25-1, the J gene TRBJ2-7; D might be TRBD1 (6 bases). Germline CDR1 and CDR2: MGHDK and SYGVNS. The CDR3 has 15 amino acids. V lost 10 bases and J lost 3, with 22 bases in between.

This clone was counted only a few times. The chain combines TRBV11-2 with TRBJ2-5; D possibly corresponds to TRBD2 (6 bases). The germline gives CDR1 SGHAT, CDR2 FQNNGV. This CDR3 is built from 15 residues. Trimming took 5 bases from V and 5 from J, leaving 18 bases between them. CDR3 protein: CASSAWDSRPETQYF. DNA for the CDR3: TGTGCCAGCAGCGCTTGGGACTCTCGCCCGGAGACCCAGTACTTC.

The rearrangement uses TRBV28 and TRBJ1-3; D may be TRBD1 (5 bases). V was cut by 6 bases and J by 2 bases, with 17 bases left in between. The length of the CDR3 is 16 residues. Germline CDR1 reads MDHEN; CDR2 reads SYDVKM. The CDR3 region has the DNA TGTGCCAGCAGCCCCTCCCGGGGGATCGCTGGAAACACCATATATTTT. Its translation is CASSPSRGIAGNTIYF.

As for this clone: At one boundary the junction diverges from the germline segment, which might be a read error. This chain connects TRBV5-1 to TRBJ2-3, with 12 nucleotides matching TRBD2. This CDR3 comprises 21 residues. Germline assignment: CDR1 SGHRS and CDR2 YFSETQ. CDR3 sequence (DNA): TGCGCCAGCAGTTTGGAGGTGGGGACTAGCGGGTCGGAGGAATACACAGATACGCAGTATTTT. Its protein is CASSLEVGTSGSEEYTDTQYF.

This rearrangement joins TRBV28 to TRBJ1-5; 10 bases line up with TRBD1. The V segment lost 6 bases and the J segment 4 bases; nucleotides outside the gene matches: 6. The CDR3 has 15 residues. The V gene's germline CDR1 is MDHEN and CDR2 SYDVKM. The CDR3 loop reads CASRTGQGGNQPQHF. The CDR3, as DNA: TGTGCCAGCAGGACCGGACAGGGGGGGAATCAGCCCCAGCATTTT.

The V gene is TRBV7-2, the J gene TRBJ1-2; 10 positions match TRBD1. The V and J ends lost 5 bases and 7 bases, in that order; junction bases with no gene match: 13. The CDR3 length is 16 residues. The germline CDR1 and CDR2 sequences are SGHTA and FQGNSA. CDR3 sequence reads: CASSHDPGQGMGGYTF. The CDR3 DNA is TGTGCCAGCAGCCATGATCCGGGACAGGGGATGGGTGGCTACACCTTC.

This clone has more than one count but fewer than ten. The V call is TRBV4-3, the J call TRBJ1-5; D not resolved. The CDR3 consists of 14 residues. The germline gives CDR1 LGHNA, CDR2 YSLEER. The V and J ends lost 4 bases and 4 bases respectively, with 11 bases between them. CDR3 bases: TGCGCCAGCAGCCCACAAACGGGAAATCAGCCCCAGCATTTT. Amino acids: CASSPQTGNQPQHF.

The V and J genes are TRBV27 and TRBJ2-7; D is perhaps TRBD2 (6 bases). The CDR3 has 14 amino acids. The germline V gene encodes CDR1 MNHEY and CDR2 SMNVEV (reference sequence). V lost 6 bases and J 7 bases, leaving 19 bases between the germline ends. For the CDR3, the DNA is TGTGCCAGCAGGAACGGGCCGGGACTGGGGGAGCAGTACTTC. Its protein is CASRNGPGLGEQYF.

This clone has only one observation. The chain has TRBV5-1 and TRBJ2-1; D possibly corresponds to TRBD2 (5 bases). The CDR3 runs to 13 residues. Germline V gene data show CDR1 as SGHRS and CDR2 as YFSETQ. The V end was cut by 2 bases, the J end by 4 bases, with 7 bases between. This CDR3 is CASSFSGYNEQFF. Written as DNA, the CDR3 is TGCGCCAGCAGCTTCTCGGGGTACAATGAGCAGTTCTTC. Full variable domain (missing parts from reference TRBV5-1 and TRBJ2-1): KAGVTQTPRYLIKTRGQQVTLSCSPISGHRSVSWYQQTPGQGLQFLFEYFSETQRNKGNFPGRFSGRQFSNSRSEMNVSTLELGDSALYLCASSFSGYNEQFFGPGTRLTVL.

The CDR3 is CASSLGLAGGRETQYF. In nucleotides, the CDR3 is TGTGCCAGCAGCTTGGGACTAGCGGGGGGGCGAGAGACCCAGTACTTC. J is TRBJ2-5 and V is TRBV5-8, with TRBD2 matching over 14 bases. V shed 0 bases, J shed 4 bases, and the junction held 2 bases outside the gene matches. The germline gives CDR1 SGHTS, CDR2 YDEGEE. This CDR3 region has 16 residues.

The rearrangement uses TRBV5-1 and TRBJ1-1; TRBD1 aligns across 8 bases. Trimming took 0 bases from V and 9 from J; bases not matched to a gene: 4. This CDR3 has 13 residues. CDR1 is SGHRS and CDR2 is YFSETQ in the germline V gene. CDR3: CASSLETGAQAFF. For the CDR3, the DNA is TGCGCCAGCAGCTTGGAGACAGGGGCTCAAGCTTTCTTT.

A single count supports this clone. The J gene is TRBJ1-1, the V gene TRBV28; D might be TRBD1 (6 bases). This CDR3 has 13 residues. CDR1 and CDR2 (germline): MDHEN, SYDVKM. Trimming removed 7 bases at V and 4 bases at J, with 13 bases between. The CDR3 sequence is CASKYRDRTEAFF. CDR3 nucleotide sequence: TGTGCCAGCAAGTACAGGGACCGCACTGAAGCTTTCTTT.